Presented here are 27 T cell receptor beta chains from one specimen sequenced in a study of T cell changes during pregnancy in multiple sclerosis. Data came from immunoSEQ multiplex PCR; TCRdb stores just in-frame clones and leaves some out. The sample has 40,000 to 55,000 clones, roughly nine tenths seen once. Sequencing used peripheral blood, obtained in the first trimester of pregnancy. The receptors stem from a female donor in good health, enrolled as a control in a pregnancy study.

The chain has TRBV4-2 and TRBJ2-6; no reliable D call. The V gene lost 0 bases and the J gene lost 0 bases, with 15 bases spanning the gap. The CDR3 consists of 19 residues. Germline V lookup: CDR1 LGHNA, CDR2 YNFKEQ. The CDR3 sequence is CASSQDTFKRSSGANVLTF. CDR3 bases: TGTGCCAGCAGCCAAGATACCTTTAAGAGAAGCTCTGGGGCCAACGTCCTGACTTTC.

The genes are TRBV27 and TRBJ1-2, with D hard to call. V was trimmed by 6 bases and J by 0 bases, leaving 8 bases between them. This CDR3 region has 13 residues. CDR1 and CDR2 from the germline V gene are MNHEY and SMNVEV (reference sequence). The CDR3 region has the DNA TGTGCCAGCAGGAATTCGGCTAACTATGGCTACACCTTC. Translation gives CASRNSANYGYTF.

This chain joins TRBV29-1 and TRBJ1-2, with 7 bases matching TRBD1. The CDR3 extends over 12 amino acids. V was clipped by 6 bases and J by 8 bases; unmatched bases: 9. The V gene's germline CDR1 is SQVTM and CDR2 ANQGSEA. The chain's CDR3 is CSVADRAYGYTF. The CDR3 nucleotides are TGCAGCGTGGCTGACAGGGCGTACGGCTACACCTTC.

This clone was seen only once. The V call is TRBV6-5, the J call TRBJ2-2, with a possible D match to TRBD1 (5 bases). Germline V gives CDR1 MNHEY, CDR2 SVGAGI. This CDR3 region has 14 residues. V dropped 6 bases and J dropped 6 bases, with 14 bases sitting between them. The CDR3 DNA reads TGTGCCAGCAGGGGAAGGGGTGCCGCCGGGGAGCTGTTTTTT. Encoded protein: CASRGRGAAGELFF.

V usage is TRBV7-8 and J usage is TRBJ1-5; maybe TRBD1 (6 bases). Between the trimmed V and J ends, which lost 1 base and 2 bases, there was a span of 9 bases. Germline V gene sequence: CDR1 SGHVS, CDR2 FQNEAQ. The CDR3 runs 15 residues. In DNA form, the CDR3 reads TGTGCCAGCAGCTTAGACAGGGACGGCAATCAGCCCCAGCATTTT. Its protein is CASSLDRDGNQPQHF.

The CDR3 bases are TGCGCCAGCAGCTCTTCGACAGGGAACACCGGGGAGCTGTTTTTT. It translates to CASSSSTGNTGELFF. The chain is built from TRBV5-1 and TRBJ2-2, with D perhaps TRBD1 (6 bases). The CDR3 covers 15 residues. Trimming took 3 bases from V and 1 from J, leaving 10 bases between them. From germline, CDR1 is SGHRS and CDR2 YFSETQ.

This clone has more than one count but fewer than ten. CDR3 sequence (DNA): TGTGCCTGGAGTATGGAGGCTAATCAGCCCCAGCATTTT. Translated, it gives CAWSMEANQPQHF. The chain is built from TRBV30 and TRBJ1-5; D ambiguous. Per the germline V gene, CDR1 is GTSNPN and CDR2 is SVGIG (reference sequence). This CDR3 spans 13 amino acids. V was clipped by 2 bases and J by 4 bases, with 9 bases between them. The variable domain in full, completed from reference TRBV30 and TRBJ1-5, reads SQTIHQWPATLVQPVGSPLSLECTVEGTSNPNLYWYRQAAGRGLQLLFYSVGIGQISSEVPQNLSASRPQDRQFILSSKKLLLSDSGFYLCAWSMEANQPQHFGDGTRLSIL.

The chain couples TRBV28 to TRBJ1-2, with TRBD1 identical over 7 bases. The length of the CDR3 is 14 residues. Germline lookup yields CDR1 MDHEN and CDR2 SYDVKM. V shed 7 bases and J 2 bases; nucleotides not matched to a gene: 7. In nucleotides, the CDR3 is TGTGCCAGCAAACTCCCGGACAGGAACTATGGCTACACCTTC. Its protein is CASKLPDRNYGYTF.

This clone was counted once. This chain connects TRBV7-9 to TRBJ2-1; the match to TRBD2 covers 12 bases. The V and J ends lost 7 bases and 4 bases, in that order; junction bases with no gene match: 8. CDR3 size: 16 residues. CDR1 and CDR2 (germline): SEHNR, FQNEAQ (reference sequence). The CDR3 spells CASIPTTSGGYNEQFF. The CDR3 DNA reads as TGTGCCAGCATCCCCACGACTAGCGGGGGTTACAATGAGCAGTTCTTC.

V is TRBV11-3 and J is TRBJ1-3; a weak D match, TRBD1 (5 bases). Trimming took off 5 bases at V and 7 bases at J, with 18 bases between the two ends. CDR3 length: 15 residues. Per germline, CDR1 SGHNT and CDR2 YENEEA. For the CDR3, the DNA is TGTGCCAGCAGCACAGGAGGGGATCTAGACAACACCATATATTTT. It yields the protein CASSTGGDLDNTIYF.

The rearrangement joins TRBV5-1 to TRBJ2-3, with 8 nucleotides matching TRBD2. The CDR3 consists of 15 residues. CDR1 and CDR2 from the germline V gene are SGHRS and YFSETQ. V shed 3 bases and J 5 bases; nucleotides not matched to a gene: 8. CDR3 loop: CASSSYGGAGDTQYF. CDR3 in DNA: TGCGCCAGCAGCTCTTACGGGGGGGCGGGAGATACGCAGTATTTT.

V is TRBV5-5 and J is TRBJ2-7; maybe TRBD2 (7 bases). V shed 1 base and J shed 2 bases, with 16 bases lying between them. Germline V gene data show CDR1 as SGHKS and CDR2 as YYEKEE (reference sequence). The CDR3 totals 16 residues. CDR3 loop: CASSLRGGFAPYEQYF. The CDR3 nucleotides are TGTGCCAGCAGCTTGAGGGGGGGGTTTGCGCCCTACGAGCAGTACTTC.

CDR3 sequence reads: CATSRGQALGYTF. DNA of the CDR3: TGTGCCACCAGCAGAGGACAGGCCCTTGGCTACACCTTC. The chain has TRBV15 and TRBJ1-2; D is possibly TRBD1 (6 bases). Germline V lookup: CDR1 LNHNV, CDR2 YYDKDF (reference sequence). This CDR3 is 13 amino acids long. The germline V and J ends were trimmed by 1 base and 7 bases, with 10 bases remaining between them. The whole variable domain, remainder taken from reference TRBV15 and TRBJ1-2, is DAMVIQNPRYQVTQFGKPVTLSCSQTLNHNVMYWYQQKSSQAPKLLFHYYDKDFNNEADTPDNFQSRRPNTSFCFLDIRSPGLGDTAMYLCATSRGQALGYTFGSGTRLTVV.

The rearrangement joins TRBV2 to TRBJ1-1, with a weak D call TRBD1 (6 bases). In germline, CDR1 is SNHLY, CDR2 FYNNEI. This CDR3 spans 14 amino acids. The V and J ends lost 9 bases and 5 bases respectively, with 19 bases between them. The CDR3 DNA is TGTGCCAGGACTGGACAGTCCCGAGGGACTGAAGCTTTCTTT. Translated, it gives CARTGQSRGTEAFF.

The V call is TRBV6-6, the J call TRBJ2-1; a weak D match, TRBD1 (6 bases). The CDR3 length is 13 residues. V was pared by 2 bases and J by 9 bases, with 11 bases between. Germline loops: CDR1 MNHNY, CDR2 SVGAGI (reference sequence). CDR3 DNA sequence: TGTGCCAGCAGTTACAGGGGGACGGGTGAGCAGTTCTTC. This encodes CASSYRGTGEQFF.

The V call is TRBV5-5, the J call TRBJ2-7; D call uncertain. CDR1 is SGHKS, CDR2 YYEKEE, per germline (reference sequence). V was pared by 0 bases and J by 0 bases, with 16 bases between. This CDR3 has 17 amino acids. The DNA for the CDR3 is TGTGCCAGCAGCTTGGCCGAAATATTGGCAAGCTCCTACGAGCAGTACTTC. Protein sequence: CASSLAEILASSYEQYF.

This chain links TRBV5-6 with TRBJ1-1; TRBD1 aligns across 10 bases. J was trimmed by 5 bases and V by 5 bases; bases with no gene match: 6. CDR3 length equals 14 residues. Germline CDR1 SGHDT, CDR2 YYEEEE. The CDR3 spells CASRARTGGTEAFF. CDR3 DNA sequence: TGTGCCAGCAGAGCTAGGACAGGGGGTACTGAAGCTTTCTTT.

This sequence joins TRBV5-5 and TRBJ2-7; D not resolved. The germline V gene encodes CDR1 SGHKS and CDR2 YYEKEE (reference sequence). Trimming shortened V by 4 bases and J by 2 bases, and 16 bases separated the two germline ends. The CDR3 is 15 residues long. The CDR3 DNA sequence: TGTGCCAGCAGCATACGACAAGGTCTTACCTACGAGCAGTACTTC. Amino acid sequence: CASSIRQGLTYEQYF.

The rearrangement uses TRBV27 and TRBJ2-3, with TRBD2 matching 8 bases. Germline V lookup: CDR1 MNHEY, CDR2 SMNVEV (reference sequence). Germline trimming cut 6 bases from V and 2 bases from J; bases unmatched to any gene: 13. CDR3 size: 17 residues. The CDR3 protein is CASRGMGVAGFTDTQYF. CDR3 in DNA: TGTGCCAGCAGAGGTATGGGGGTAGCGGGATTCACAGATACGCAGTATTTT.

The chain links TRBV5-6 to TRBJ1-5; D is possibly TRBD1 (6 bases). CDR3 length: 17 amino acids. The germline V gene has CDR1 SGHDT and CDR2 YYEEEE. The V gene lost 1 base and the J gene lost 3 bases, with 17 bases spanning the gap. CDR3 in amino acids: CASSLMFGSGDNQPQHF. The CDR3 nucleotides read TGTGCCAGCAGCTTGATGTTCGGATCAGGGGACAATCAGCCCCAGCATTTT.

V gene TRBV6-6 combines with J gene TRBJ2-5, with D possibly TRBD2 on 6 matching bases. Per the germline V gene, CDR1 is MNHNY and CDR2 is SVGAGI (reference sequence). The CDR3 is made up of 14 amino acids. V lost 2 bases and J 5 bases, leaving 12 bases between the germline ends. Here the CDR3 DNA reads TGTGCCAGCAGTTACAGGACTAAAGATGAGACCCAGTACTTC. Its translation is CASSYRTKDETQYF.

The CDR3 coding sequence is TGCAGCGTTCCTACAGGGATGGGAATGAACACTGAAGCTTTCTTT. This encodes CSVPTGMGMNTEAFF. The gene calls are TRBV29-1 and TRBJ1-1; tentatively, D is TRBD1 (6 bases). CDR3 length equals 15 residues. Per germline, CDR1 SQVTM and CDR2 ANQGSEA. Trimming pared 5 bases from V and 0 bases from J, leaving 16 bases between.

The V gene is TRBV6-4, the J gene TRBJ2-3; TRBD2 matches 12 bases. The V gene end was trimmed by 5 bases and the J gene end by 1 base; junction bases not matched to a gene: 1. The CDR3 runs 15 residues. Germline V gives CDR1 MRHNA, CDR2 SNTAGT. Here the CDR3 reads CASSRTSGGTDTQYF. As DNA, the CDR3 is TGTGCCAGCAGTAGGACTAGCGGGGGCACAGATACGCAGTATTTT.

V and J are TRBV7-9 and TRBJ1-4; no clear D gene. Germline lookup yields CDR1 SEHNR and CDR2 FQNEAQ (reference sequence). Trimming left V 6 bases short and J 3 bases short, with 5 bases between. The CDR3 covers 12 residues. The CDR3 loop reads CASSGPNEKLFF. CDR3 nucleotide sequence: TGTGCCAGCAGTGGCCCTAATGAAAAACTGTTTTTT.

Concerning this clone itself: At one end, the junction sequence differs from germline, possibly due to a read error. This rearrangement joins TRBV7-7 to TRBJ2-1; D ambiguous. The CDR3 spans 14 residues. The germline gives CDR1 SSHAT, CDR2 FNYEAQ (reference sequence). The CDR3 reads CASSPSPSDNEQFF. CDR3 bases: TGTGCTAGCAGCCCAAGTCCTTCAGACAATGAGCAGTTCTTC.

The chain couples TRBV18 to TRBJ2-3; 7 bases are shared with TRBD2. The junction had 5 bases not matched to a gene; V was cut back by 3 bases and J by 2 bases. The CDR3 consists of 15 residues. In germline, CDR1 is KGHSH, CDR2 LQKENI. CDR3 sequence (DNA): TGTGCCAGCTCACCCGTGAAGCGGGACACAGATACGCAGTATTTT. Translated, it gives CASSPVKRDTDTQYF.

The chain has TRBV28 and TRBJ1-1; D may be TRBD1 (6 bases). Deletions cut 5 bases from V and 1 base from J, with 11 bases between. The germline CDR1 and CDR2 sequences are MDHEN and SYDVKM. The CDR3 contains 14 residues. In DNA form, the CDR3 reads TGTGCCAGCAGTAACGGACAGAAGAACACTGAAGCTTTCTTT. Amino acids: CASSNGQKNTEAFF.